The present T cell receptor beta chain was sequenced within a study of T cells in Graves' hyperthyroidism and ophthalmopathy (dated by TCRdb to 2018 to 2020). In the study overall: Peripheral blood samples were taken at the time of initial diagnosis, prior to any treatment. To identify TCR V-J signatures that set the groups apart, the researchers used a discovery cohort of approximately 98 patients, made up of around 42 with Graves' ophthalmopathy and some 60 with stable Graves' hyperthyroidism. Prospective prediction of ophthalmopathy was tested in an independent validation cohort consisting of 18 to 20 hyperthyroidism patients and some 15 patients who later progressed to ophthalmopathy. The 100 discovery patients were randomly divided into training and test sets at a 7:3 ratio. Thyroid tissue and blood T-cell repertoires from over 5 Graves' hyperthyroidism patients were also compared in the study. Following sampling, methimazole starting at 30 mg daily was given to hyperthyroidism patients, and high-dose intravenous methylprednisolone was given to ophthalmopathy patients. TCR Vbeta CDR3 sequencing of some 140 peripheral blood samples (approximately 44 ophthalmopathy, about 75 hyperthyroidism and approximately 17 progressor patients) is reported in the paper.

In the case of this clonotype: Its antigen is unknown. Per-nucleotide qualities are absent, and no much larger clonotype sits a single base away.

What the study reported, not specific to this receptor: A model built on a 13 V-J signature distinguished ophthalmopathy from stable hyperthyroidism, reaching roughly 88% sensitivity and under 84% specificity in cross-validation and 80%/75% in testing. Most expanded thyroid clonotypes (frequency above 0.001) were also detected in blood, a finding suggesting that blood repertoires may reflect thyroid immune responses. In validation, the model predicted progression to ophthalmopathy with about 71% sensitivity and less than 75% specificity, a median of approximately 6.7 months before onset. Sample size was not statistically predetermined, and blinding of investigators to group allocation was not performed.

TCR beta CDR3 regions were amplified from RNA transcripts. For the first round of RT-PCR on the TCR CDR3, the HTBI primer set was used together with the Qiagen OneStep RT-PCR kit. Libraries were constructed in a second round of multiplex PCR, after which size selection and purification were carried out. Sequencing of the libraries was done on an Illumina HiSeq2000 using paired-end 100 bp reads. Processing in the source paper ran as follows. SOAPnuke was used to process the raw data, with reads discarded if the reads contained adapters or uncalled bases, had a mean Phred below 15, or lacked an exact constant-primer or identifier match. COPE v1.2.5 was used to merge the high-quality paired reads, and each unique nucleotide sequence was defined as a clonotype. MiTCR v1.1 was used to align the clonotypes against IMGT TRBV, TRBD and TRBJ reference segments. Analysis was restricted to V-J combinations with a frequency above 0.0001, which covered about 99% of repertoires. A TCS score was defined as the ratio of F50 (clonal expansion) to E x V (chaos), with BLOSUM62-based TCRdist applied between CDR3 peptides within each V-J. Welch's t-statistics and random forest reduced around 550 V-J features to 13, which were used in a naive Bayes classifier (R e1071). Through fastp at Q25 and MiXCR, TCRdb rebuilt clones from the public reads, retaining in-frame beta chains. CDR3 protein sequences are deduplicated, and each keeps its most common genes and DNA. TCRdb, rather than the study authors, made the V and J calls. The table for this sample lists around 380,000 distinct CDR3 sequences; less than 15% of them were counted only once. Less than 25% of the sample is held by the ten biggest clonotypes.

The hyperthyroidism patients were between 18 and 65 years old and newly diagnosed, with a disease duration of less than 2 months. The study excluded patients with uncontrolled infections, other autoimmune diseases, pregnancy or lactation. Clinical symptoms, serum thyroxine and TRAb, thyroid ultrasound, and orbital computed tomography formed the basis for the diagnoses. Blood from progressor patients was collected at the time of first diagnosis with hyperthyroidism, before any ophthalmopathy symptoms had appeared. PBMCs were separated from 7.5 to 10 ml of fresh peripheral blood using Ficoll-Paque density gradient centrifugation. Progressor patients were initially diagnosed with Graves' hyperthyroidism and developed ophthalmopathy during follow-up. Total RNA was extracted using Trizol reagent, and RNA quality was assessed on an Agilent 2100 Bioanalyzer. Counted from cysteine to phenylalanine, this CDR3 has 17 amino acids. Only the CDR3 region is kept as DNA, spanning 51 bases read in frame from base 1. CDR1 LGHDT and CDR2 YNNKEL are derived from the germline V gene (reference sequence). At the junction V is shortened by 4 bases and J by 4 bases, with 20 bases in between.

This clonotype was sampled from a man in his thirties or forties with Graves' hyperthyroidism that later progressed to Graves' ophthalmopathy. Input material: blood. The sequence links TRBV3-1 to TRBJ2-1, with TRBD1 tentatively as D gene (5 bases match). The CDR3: CASSPNPQGSRYNEQFF. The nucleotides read TGTGCCAGCAGCCCAAATCCCCAGGGTTCACGTTACAATGAGCAGTTCTTC.